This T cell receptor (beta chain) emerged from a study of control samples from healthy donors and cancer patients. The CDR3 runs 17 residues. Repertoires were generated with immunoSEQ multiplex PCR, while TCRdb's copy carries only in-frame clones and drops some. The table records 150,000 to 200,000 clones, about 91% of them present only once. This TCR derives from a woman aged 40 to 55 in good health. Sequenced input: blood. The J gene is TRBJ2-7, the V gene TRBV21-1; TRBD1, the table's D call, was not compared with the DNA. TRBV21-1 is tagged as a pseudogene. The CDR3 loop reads CASSNQFPQGLDWEQYF. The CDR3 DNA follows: TGTGCCAGCAGCAATCAGTTTCCTCAGGGGCTGGATTGGGAGCAGTACTTC.